This T cell receptor beta chain was found in a study of Ad26.COV2.S vaccination and SARS-CoV-2 variants. Sample treatment: roughly 18 received Ad26.COV2.S at low or high dose, single or two shots; roughly 5 received placebo; per-sample allocation not given. Sample collection was performed on day 63 after the first vaccine or placebo injection. An 18-55-year-old adult in Boston served as donor. V lost 9 bases and J lost 4, with 10 bases in between. In germline, CDR1 is MNHEY, CDR2 SMNVEV (reference sequence). This CDR3 contains 12 residues. The protocol was immunoSEQ multiplex PCR, while the TCRdb copy is restricted to in-frame clones and leaves out a portion. The profile shows about half a million clones, nearly 90% of them singletons.

V is TRBV27 and J is TRBJ2-1; D gene uncertain. This receptor was identified in a person between 18 and 65 years old who received the Ad26.COV2.S COVID-19 vaccine or a placebo. The sequences come from peripheral blood, collected in a trial of Ad26.COV2.S vaccine versus placebo. Here the CDR3 reads CASGPTYNEQFF. The CDR3 region has the DNA TGTGCCAGTGGACCAACTTACAATGAGCAGTTCTTC.